The 22 T cell receptor beta chains presented below share a single source sample, sequenced in a study of blood T cell repertoires in COVID-19. The assay was immunoSEQ multiplex PCR, and TCRdb's table has in-frame clones only and misses some. Of around 230,000 clones detected, about 79% appear once; the ten largest clones hold approximately 9.6%. The material sequenced was peripheral blood. These receptors were taken from a woman at least 80 years old with acute or convalescent COVID-19.

This chain uses TRBV19 with TRBJ1-4; no firm D call. There are 13 residues in the CDR3. Trimming stripped 4 bases from V and 7 bases from J, with 10 bases between. From germline, CDR1 is LNHDA and CDR2 SQIVND (reference sequence). The CDR3 spells CASSTQTGEKLFF. The DNA for the CDR3 is TGTGCCAGTAGTACCCAGACTGGTGAAAAACTGTTTTTT.

The V call is TRBV28, the J call TRBJ1-5; D not certain. Looked up from germline, CDR1 is MDHEN and CDR2 is SYDVKM. This CDR3 region has 14 residues. Trimming took 4 bases from V and 5 from J, leaving 12 bases between them. As DNA, the CDR3 is TGTGCCAGCAGTTCTAGGACGCGGGATCAGCCCCAGCATTTT. This gives the protein CASSSRTRDQPQHF.

This clone was observed a few times. The chain combines TRBV21-1 with TRBJ1-5; TRBD1 was called by the table and not checked on the DNA. TRBV21-1 is reported as a pseudogene. This CDR3 is built from 21 residues. This CDR3 is CASSKAVNSGQGKGGNQPQHF. In DNA form, the CDR3 reads TGTGCCAGCAGCAAAGCGGTAAATAGTGGACAGGGGAAGGGTGGCAATCAGCCCCAGCATTTT.

This clone was seen ten or more times. The chain uses TRBV6-5 and TRBJ1-2; the D gene is possibly TRBD1 (6 bases). The V end lost 7 bases, the J end lost 7 bases, and 19 bases lay between the germline ends. The CDR3 sequence is 14 residues long. Germline lookup yields CDR1 MNHEY and CDR2 SVGAGI. This CDR3 is CASNPTSVGGGYTF. In DNA form, the CDR3 reads TGTGCCAGCAACCCAACCTCGGTAGGGGGTGGCTACACCTTC.

For the CDR3, the DNA is TGTGCCAGCAGTCCCCCCTCAGGGGCCGACCATCAGCCCCAGCATTTT. It codes for CASSPPSGADHQPQHF. The chain links TRBV28 to TRBJ1-5; D might be TRBD1 (6 bases). Germline-derived CDR1 and CDR2 are MDHEN and SYDVKM. V lost 5 bases to trimming and J lost 5 bases, with 19 bases between them. The CDR3 totals 16 residues. Variable domain in full (rest from reference TRBV28 and TRBJ1-5): DVKVTQSSRYLVKRTGEKVFLECVQDMDHENMFWYRQDPGLGLRLIYFSYDVKMKEKGDIPEGYSVSREKKERFSLILESASTNQTSMYLCASSPPSGADHQPQHFGDGTRLSIL.

The chain couples TRBV9 to TRBJ1-4; TRBD1 aligns across 7 bases. The germline V gene has CDR1 SGDLS and CDR2 YYNGEE. The CDR3 loop spans 15 amino acids. V shed 0 bases and J 5 bases; nucleotides not matched to a gene: 4. CDR3 coding DNA: TGTGCCAGCAGCGTAGGAGGGGGCGCGAATGAAAAACTGTTTTTT. Its translation: CASSVGGGANEKLFF.

The chain uses TRBV11-3 and TRBJ2-2; 8 nucleotides line up with TRBD2. The V gene's germline CDR1 is SGHNT and CDR2 YENEEA. V dropped 0 bases and J dropped 3; count of bases not matched to a gene: 3. The CDR3 spans 16 residues. CDR3: CASSLDYSGDTGELFF. The CDR3 coding sequence is TGTGCCAGCAGCTTAGACTATAGCGGGGACACCGGGGAGCTGTTTTTT.

The V and J genes are TRBV3-1 (or the pseudogene TRBV3-2) and TRBJ2-2; D might be TRBD2 (6 bases). Trimming cost V 0 bases and J 5 bases, with 13 bases left between them. Germline V gives CDR1 LGHDT, CDR2 YNNKEL (reference sequence). This CDR3 has 16 amino acids. CDR3: CASSQDFRGRTGELFF. The CDR3 DNA reads as TGTGCCAGCAGCCAAGATTTCCGGGGGAGAACCGGGGAGCTGTTTTTT.

This chain uses TRBV28 with TRBJ1-1; D is undetermined. The ends were cut back, 3 bases at V and 1 base at J, with 9 bases in the middle. This CDR3 is 14 amino acids long. Germline V CDR1 and CDR2: MDHEN, SYDVKM. The CDR3 region is CASSLVQTNTEAFF. The CDR3 nucleotides are TGTGCCAGCAGTTTGGTACAGACGAACACTGAAGCTTTCTTT.

The chain couples TRBV29-1 to TRBJ1-5; D gene unclear. Germline V CDR1 and CDR2: SQVTM, ANQGSEA. V lost 7 bases and J lost 2, with 12 bases in between. The CDR3 length is 13 residues. CDR3 coding DNA: TGCAGCGCTTTAGCCGGGGGCAATCAGCCCCAGCATTTT. Its translation is CSALAGGNQPQHF.

In its sample, this clone was seen a few times. The chain has TRBV30 and TRBJ1-2; no definite D call. The V end was cut by 2 bases, the J end by 3 bases, with 10 bases between. Germline loops: CDR1 GTSNPN, CDR2 SVGIG (reference sequence). The CDR3 has 13 residues. CDR3 sequence: CAWSPRGDYGYTF. The DNA of the CDR3 is TGTGCCTGGAGTCCCCGCGGGGACTATGGCTACACCTTC.

This clone was seen more than once but under ten times. The CDR3: CAWSGRGYTEAFF. In nucleotides, the CDR3 is TGTGCCTGGAGTGGGCGGGGCTACACTGAAGCTTTCTTT. V gene TRBV30 combines with J gene TRBJ1-1; TRBD1 is a possible D gene (5 bases). CDR3 size: 13 residues. V was cut by 1 base and J by 3 bases, with 9 bases left in between. The V gene's germline CDR1 is GTSNPN and CDR2 SVGIG (reference sequence).

V usage is TRBV13 and J usage is TRBJ2-3, with TRBD2 identical over 14 bases. Per germline, CDR1 PRHDT and CDR2 FYEKMQ (reference sequence). The ends lost 4 bases at V and 5 bases at J; junction bases unmatched: 8. The CDR3 runs 17 residues. DNA of the CDR3: TGTGCCAGCAGCTCTCGACTAGCGGGGGGGCCGATAGATACGCAGTATTTT. Protein: CASSSRLAGGPIDTQYF.

CDR3 amino acids: CASSKSSGGSYNEQFF. The CDR3 region has the DNA TGTGCCAGTAGTAAGTCTAGCGGGGGCTCCTACAATGAGCAGTTCTTC. This chain connects TRBV19 to TRBJ2-1; 10 bases match TRBD2. This CDR3 is 16 amino acids long. The germline CDR1 and CDR2 sequences are LNHDA and SQIVND (reference sequence). V lost 4 bases, J lost 0 bases, and 3 bases stayed unmatched. Combining the CDR3 with reference TRBV19 and TRBJ2-1 gives the whole variable domain DGGITQSPKYLFRKEGQNVTLSCEQNLNHDAMYWYRQDPGQGLRLIYYSQIVNDFQKGDIAEGYSVSREKKESFPLTVTSAQKNPTAFYLCASSKSSGGSYNEQFFGPGTRLTVL.

The chain combines TRBV18 with TRBJ1-5; D uncertain. V dropped 2 bases and J dropped 11 bases, with 13 bases sitting between them. From germline, CDR1 is KGHSH and CDR2 LQKENI. The CDR3 runs 13 residues. CDR3 DNA: TGTGCCAGCTCACCATCGACGGCTAGAGCCCAGCATTTT. Translated, it gives CASSPSTARAQHF.

This clone was detected ten times or more. The gene calls are TRBV11-2 and TRBJ2-7, with D possibly being TRBD1 (6 bases). The V end was cut by 6 bases, the J end by 5 bases, with 26 bases between. Looked up from germline, CDR1 is SGHAT and CDR2 is FQNNGV. The CDR3 loop spans 17 amino acids. CDR3 sequence: CASSPFPGVSVGNEQYF. The CDR3 nucleotides read TGTGCCAGCAGTCCTTTCCCAGGGGTGTCAGTGGGGAACGAGCAGTACTTC.

The chain carries TRBV7-8 and TRBJ1-2; D not certain. Trimming removed 0 bases at V and 8 bases at J, with 16 bases between. Germline values: CDR1 SGHVS, CDR2 FQNEAQ. CDR3 length: 15 residues. The DNA for the CDR3 is TGTGCCAGCAGCTTAGCGGTTGCCACCACGGGGGGCTACACCTTC. This sequence encodes CASSLAVATTGGYTF.

This sequence joins TRBV30 and TRBJ2-2, with 9 bases fitting TRBD1. This CDR3 comprises 14 residues. Germline CDR1 reads GTSNPN; CDR2 reads SVGIG (reference sequence). Trimming took 3 bases from V and 6 from J; bases not matched to a gene: 5. Written as DNA, the CDR3 is TGTGCCTGGAGCCGGGACAGGGTCCCCGGGGAGCTGTTTTTT. It is translated as CAWSRDRVPGELFF.

This clone was observed a few times. The J gene is TRBJ2-1, the V gene TRBV4-1, with TRBD1 matching over 10 bases. The CDR3 spans 14 residues. Germline CDR1 and CDR2: MGHRA and YSYEKL. V shed 6 bases, J shed 5 bases, and the junction held 4 bases outside the gene matches. CDR3 DNA: TGCGCCAGCAGGGGGGACAGGGGCAACAATGAGCAGTTCTTC. Amino acids: CASRGDRGNNEQFF.

The chain recombines TRBV5-1 with TRBJ1-6; 7 bases agree with TRBD1. Trimming cost V 3 bases and J 5 bases; bases outside gene matches: 5. Germline V gene lookup returns CDR1 SGHRS and CDR2 YFSETQ. This CDR3 has 15 amino acids. The CDR3 spells CASSSLGTDNSPLHF. The DNA of the CDR3 is TGCGCCAGCAGCTCCCTCGGGACAGATAATTCACCCCTCCACTTT.

This clone ranks as medium-sized. J is TRBJ2-1 and V is TRBV6-6, with 9 nucleotides matching TRBD1. This CDR3 is 16 amino acids long. CDR1 is MNHNY, CDR2 SVGAGI, per germline (reference sequence). V gave up 7 bases and J gave up 1 base; unmatched junction bases: 8. The CDR3 bases are TGTGCCAGCACCTACGGGACAGGGTTGTCCTACAATGAGCAGTTCTTC. Protein product: CASTYGTGLSYNEQFF.

V gene TRBV12-5 combines with J gene TRBJ2-3, with D possibly matching TRBD2 (5 bases). V lost 7 bases and J 5 bases, leaving 16 bases between the germline ends. CDR3 length: 14 amino acids. Germline assignment: CDR1 LGHNT and CDR2 FRNRAP. DNA of the CDR3: TGTGCTAGTGCCCAGGTAGGGAGTCGAGATACGCAGTATTTT. This encodes CASAQVGSRDTQYF.